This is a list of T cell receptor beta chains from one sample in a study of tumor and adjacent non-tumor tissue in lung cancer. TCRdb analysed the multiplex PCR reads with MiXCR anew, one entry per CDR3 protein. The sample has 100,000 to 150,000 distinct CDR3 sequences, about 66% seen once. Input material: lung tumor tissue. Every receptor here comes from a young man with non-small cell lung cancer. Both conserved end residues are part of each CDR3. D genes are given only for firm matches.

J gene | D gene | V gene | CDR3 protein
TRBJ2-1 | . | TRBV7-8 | CASSVQSNEQFF
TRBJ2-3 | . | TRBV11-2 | CASNPRHLPGVNTDTQYF
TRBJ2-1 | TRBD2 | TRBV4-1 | CASSPLQRGGRNEQFF
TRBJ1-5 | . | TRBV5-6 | CASSYRVGRPQHF
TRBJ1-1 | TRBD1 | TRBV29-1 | CSVGDRGRTEASF
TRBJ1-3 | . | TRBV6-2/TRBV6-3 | CASNWDTRGYSGNTIYF
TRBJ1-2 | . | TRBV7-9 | CASSSLYTSREGYTF
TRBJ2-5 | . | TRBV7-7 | CASSLGQGLDTQYF
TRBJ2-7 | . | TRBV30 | CAWRRGASYEQYF
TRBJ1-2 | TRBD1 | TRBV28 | CASQGRGQGLGGYTF
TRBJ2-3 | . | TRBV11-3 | CTSSWLGPRDTQYF
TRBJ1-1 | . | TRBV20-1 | CSARIHSNTEAFF
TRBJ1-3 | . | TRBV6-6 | CASSPRVPGGNTIYF
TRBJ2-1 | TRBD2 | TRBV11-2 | CASSFIAGGNNKQFF
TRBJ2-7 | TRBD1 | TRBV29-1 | CSALESWTGGHEQYF
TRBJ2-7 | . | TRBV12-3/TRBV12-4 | CASSSDTVAKQYF
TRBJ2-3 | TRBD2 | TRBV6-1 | CSSTPRGLAGVDTHYF
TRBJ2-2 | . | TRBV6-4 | CANSDNTGELFF
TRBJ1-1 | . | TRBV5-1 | CASSLGREYTEASF
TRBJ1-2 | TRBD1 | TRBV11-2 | CASSLIRDRGLGGYTF
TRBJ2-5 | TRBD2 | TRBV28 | CASTPPPAGGKETQYF
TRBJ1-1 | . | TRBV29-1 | CSAEDNNTEAFF
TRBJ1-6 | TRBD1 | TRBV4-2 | CASSQYERGRSPLHF
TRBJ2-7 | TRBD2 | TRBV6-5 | CASSPAKREGRGEQYF
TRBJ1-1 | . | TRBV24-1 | CATSGLRNTEAFF
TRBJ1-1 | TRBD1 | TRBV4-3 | CASSQELRQGAGTNTEAFF
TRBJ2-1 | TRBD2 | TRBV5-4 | CASSLWPRGGAYNEQFF
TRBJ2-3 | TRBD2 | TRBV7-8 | CASCLRDYQETDTQYF
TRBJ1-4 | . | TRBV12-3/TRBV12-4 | CASSQPVLVNEKMFF
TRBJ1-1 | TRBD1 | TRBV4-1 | CASSQDIYRGGTGAFF
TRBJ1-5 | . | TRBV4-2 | CANSQIGPSAQHF
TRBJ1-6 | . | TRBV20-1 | CSTRDQGRGYSPLHF
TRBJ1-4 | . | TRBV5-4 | CASSLATSTNEKLFF
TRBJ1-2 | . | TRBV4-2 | CASSQISQWGGDYTF
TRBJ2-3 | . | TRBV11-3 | CASSPTGRRDMQYF
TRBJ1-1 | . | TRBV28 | CASNTRAFGTEAFF
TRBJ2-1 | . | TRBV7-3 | CASSLNCGYNEQFF
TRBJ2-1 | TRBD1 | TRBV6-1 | CASISGTGARNEQFF
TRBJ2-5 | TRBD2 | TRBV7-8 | CASTFSGEETQYF
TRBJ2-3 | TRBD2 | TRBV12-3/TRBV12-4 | CASSERETDTQYF
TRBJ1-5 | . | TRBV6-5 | CVSRPKVRRNQPQHF
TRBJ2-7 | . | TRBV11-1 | CASGLVSHEQYF
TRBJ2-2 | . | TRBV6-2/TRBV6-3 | CDSSLVVDTGELFF
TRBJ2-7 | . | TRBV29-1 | CSVPKGESYEYYF
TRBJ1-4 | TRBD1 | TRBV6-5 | CATSFTTGPNEKLFF
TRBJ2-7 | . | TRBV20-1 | CSARKEGISYEQYF
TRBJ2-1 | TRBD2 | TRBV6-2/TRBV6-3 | CASSYTLSGTSFRDEQSF
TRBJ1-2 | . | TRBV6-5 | CAGGPNGYTF
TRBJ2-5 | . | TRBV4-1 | CASSQAFGETQYF
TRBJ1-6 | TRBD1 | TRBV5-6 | CASSFRGHSVSPLHF
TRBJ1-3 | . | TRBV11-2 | CANSLYGDTIYF
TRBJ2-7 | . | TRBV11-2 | CASSSATVLRAYEQHF